This passage covers 29 T cell receptor beta chains from one sample sequenced in a study of blood T cells in healthy people across ages. Primed by a sample-barcoded 5' primer and a J-beta primer mix, a second PCR proceeded for roughly 6 to 12 cycles. In TCRdb, the 5' RACE reads were re-called with MiXCR into one record per CDR3 protein. In the table there are 1,300,000 or so distinct CDR3 sequences, roughly 60% of which are singletons. The source material was blood. These receptors were obtained from a man aged 18-30 years in good health.

V and J are TRBV10-1 and TRBJ1-1; D not resolved. Germline V lookup: CDR1 WNHNN, CDR2 SYGVQD (reference sequence). The V end was cut by 2 bases, the J end by 11 bases, with 18 bases between. The CDR3 loop spans 14 amino acids. The CDR3 DNA follows: TGCGCCAGCAGTGAGCGGGATATGGTCCCCGAGGCTTTCTTT. Translating it yields CASSERDMVPEAFF.

There are a few counts of this clonotype. The chain joins TRBV11-2 to TRBJ2-7; D might be TRBD1 (6 bases). Trimming cost V 4 bases and J 3 bases, with 10 bases left between them. Germline V gives CDR1 SGHAT, CDR2 FQNNGV. The CDR3 runs to 13 residues. The CDR3, as DNA: TGTGCCAGCAGCTACAGGGTAAACTACGAGCAGTACTTC. It is translated as CASSYRVNYEQYF.

This clonotype was detected only a few times. V usage is TRBV12-3 or TRBV12-4 and J usage is TRBJ2-3; TRBD2 matches at 12 bases. Losses at the gene ends were 5 bases for V and 2 bases for J; bases not matched to a gene: 2. The CDR3 has 15 amino acids. The CDR3 here is CASSTSGRTTDTQYF. The CDR3 coding sequence is TGTGCCAGCAGTACTAGCGGGAGGACCACAGATACGCAGTATTTT.

This clonotype was counted many times. As DNA, the CDR3 is TGCAGTGCTAGAGATACAGGGAGGTCCTACAATGAGCAGTTCTTC. Amino acid sequence: CSARDTGRSYNEQFF. The chain uses TRBV20-1 and TRBJ2-1, with D perhaps being TRBD1 or TRBD2 (6 bases each). V dropped 0 bases and J dropped 1 base, with 10 bases sitting between them. Germline V lookup: CDR1 DFQATT, CDR2 SNEGSKA (reference sequence). There are 15 residues in the CDR3.

V gene TRBV28 combines with J gene TRBJ2-5; 8 bases line up with TRBD1. Trimming took 7 bases from V and 5 from J; bases not matched to a gene: 6. Germline CDR1 MDHEN, CDR2 SYDVKM. The length of the CDR3 is 13 residues. Written as DNA, the CDR3 is TGTGCCAGCACGACAGGGGATTCGGAGACCCAGTACTTC. It specifies CASTTGDSETQYF.

V is TRBV5-1 and J is TRBJ1-2; no definite D call. The V gene's germline CDR1 is SGHRS and CDR2 YFSETQ. This CDR3 comprises 15 residues. The ends were cut back, 1 base at V and 4 bases at J, with 14 bases in the middle. The CDR3 loop reads CASSLTSGSVYGYTF. The CDR3 region has the DNA TGCGCCAGCAGCTTGACGTCCGGCTCAGTCTATGGCTACACCTTC. The entire variable domain, with the rest obtained from reference TRBV5-1 and TRBJ1-2, is as follows: KAGVTQTPRYLIKTRGQQVTLSCSPISGHRSVSWYQQTPGQGLQFLFEYFSETQRNKGNFPGRFSGRQFSNSRSEMNVSTLELGDSALYLCASSLTSGSVYGYTFGSGTRLTVV.

The CDR3 sequence: CASSYGFGTGGDEQYF. CDR3 in DNA: TGTGCCAGCAGTTACGGCTTCGGGACAGGGGGGGACGAGCAGTACTTC. The rearrangement uses TRBV6-5 and TRBJ2-7, with 11 bases fitting TRBD1. The J segment lost 5 bases and the V segment lost 2 bases, leaving 8 bases of the junction unmatched. CDR3 size: 16 residues. Germline loops: CDR1 MNHEY, CDR2 SVGAGI.

V is TRBV12-3 or TRBV12-4 and J is TRBJ1-1, with TRBD1 matching over 8 bases. The J segment lost 4 bases and the V segment lost 6 bases, leaving 10 bases of the junction unmatched. The CDR3 has 15 amino acids. The CDR3: CASRGTGRFRTEAFF. The CDR3 DNA follows: TGTGCCAGCAGGGGGACAGGAAGGTTCCGCACTGAAGCTTTCTTT.

This chain links TRBV6-5 with TRBJ2-7; 7 bases map to TRBD1. TRBJ2-5 explains the end of the DNA better; the J call may be wrong. Germline V lookup: CDR1 MNHEY, CDR2 SVGAGI. This CDR3 is built from 12 residues. CDR3 protein: CGARDRQETQYF. Written as DNA, the CDR3 is TGTGGCGCCCGGGACAGACAAGAGACCCAGTACTTC.

On this clonotype itself: This may come from a read error, since a much larger clone is one base off. The chain recombines TRBV7-2 with TRBJ2-7, with a weak D call TRBD2 (5 bases). Germline assignment: CDR1 SGHTA and CDR2 FQGNSA. The CDR3 totals 12 residues. CDR3 protein: CARSLATYEQYF. The DNA of the CDR3 is TGTGCCAGAAGCTTAGCGACCTACGAGCAGTACTTC.

The gene calls are TRBV24-1 and TRBJ2-2; 7 positions agree with TRBD1. The CDR3 has 15 amino acids. V shed 4 bases and J 6 bases; nucleotides not matched to a gene: 7. Germline V lookup: CDR1 KGHDR, CDR2 SFDVKD. The CDR3 sequence: CATSDVRTGSGELFF. As DNA, the CDR3 is TGTGCCACCAGTGACGTCCGGACAGGTTCCGGGGAGCTGTTTTTT.

Only a few counts were recorded for this clonotype. The chain joins TRBV7-2 to TRBJ2-4, with unresolved D. This CDR3 region has 15 residues. Trimming took 6 bases from V and 6 from J, leaving 18 bases between them. Germline-derived CDR1 and CDR2 are SGHTA and FQGNSA. In nucleotides, the CDR3 is TGTGCCAGCAGTGATATTAGTCTTCGCGGAAACATTCAGTACTTC. It specifies CASSDISLRGNIQYF. Filled out from reference TRBV7-2 and TRBJ2-4, the complete variable domain reads GAGVSQSPSNKVTEKGKDVELRCDPISGHTALYWYRQSLGQGLEFLIYFQGNSAPDKSGLPSDRFSAERTGGSVSTLTIQRTQQEDSAVYLCASSDISLRGNIQYFGAGTRLSVL.

This clonotype was observed a few times. The V and J genes are TRBV18 and TRBJ2-1; D not certain. The germline gives CDR1 KGHSH, CDR2 LQKENI. Trimming stripped 2 bases from V and 10 bases from J, with 9 bases between. The CDR3 runs 12 residues. CDR3 residues: CASSPMEGEQFF. CDR3 in DNA: TGTGCCAGCTCACCAATGGAAGGGGAGCAGTTCTTC.

This chain links TRBV12-3 or TRBV12-4 with TRBJ2-6; 7 nucleotides agree with TRBD1. V was pared by 5 bases and J by 1 base, with 5 bases of the junction left unmatched. This CDR3 spans 16 amino acids. This CDR3 reads CASSTLTGSGANVLTF. The CDR3 bases are TGTGCCAGCAGTACCCTGACAGGGTCTGGGGCCAACGTCCTGACTTTC.

The chain couples TRBV5-5 to TRBJ2-4; 7 bases are shared with TRBD2. V shed 4 bases, J shed 9 bases, and the junction held 16 bases outside the gene matches. This CDR3 comprises 16 residues. Looked up from germline, CDR1 is SGHKS and CDR2 is YYEKEE (reference sequence). Here the CDR3 reads CASSAFSLAGDGIQYF. DNA of the CDR3: TGTGCCAGCAGCGCCTTTAGTCTGGCGGGGGACGGCATTCAGTACTTC.

The V gene is TRBV20-1, the J gene TRBJ1-1; D ambiguous. The CDR3 runs 14 residues. Per germline, CDR1 DFQATT and CDR2 SNEGSKA (reference sequence). V lost 6 bases and J 1 base, leaving 15 bases between the germline ends. The CDR3 nucleotides read TGCAGTGCCTCTATTGGACGGCAGAACACTGAAGCTTTCTTT. It specifies CSASIGRQNTEAFF.

The table lists this clonotype with a count of one. The chain employs TRBV19 and TRBJ2-4; D may be TRBD1 (6 bases). CDR1 is LNHDA, CDR2 SQIVND, per germline (reference sequence). This CDR3 comprises 15 residues. Trimming cost V 5 bases and J 1 base, with 12 bases left between them. As DNA, the CDR3 is TGTGCCAGTAGTTACAGGACAGCGGCCAAAAACATTCAGTACTTC. This codes for CASSYRTAAKNIQYF. Looking up the rest from reference TRBV19 and TRBJ2-4 gives the full variable domain: DGGITQSPKYLFRKEGQNVTLSCEQNLNHDAMYWYRQDPGQGLRLIYYSQIVNDFQKGDIAEGYSVSREKKESFPLTVTSAQKNPTAFYLCASSYRTAAKNIQYFGAGTRLSVL.

The genes are TRBV20-1 and TRBJ1-1, with 7 bases lining up with TRBD1. V gave up 2 bases and J gave up 5 bases; unmatched junction bases: 5. Per germline, CDR1 DFQATT and CDR2 SNEGSKA (reference sequence). This CDR3 region has 13 residues. Here the CDR3 reads CSARFQGGTEAFF. The CDR3 DNA is TGCAGTGCTAGATTTCAGGGGGGGACTGAAGCTTTCTTT.

CDR3 DNA: TGTGCCACCCAGATCAAGGGCACAGGGATCGAGTACGAGCAGTACTTC. This codes for CATQIKGTGIEYEQYF. This chain uses TRBV2 with TRBJ2-7, with D tentatively TRBD1 (6 bases). The CDR3 contains 16 residues. Trimming stripped 10 bases from V and 4 bases from J, with 26 bases between. Germline V gene data show CDR1 as SNHLY and CDR2 as FYNNEI.

The J gene is TRBJ1-1, the V gene TRBV27; perhaps TRBD1 as D (6 bases). The CDR3 length is 14 residues. Germline CDR1 is MNHEY and CDR2 is SMNVEV (reference sequence). V lost 3 bases and J lost 3, with 11 bases in between. The CDR3 DNA reads as TGTGCCAGCAGTTTGTCCCAGGGGTACACTGAAGCTTTCTTT. It specifies CASSLSQGYTEAFF.

V is TRBV4-1 and J is TRBJ2-5, with unresolved D. The CDR3 is 14 residues long. Per germline, CDR1 MGHRA and CDR2 YSYEKL. V gave up 1 base and J gave up 11 bases, with 17 bases separating them. CDR3 DNA: TGCGCCAGCAGCCAAGGGAGCCTGGAGTTGAGGCAGTACTTC. Translating it yields CASSQGSLELRQYF.

The V gene is TRBV27, the J gene TRBJ1-1, with TRBD1 as a possible D gene (5 bases). CDR3 length: 14 residues. Germline assignment: CDR1 MNHEY and CDR2 SMNVEV (reference sequence). V lost 3 bases and J lost 5, with 13 bases in between. CDR3: CASSLAWGRTEAFF. CDR3 sequence (DNA): TGTGCCAGCAGTTTGGCTTGGGGGAGGACTGAAGCTTTCTTT.

V gene TRBV28 combines with J gene TRBJ1-5; TRBD1 matches 10 bases. Germline V gene data show CDR1 as MDHEN and CDR2 as SYDVKM. The CDR3 loop spans 15 amino acids. V was clipped by 5 bases and J by 5 bases; unmatched bases: 6. The chain's CDR3 is CASSTDRGIYQPQHF. The CDR3 DNA reads TGTGCCAGCAGTACGGACAGGGGGATTTATCAGCCCCAGCATTTT.

The rearrangement links TRBV24-1 to TRBJ1-2; 7 nucleotides agree with TRBD1. This CDR3 region has 14 residues. Germline assignment: CDR1 KGHDR and CDR2 SFDVKD. V lost 4 bases, J lost 5 bases, and 6 bases stayed unmatched. The CDR3 sequence: CATSDHGQDYGYTF. CDR3 in DNA: TGTGCCACCAGTGACCATGGACAGGATTATGGCTACACCTTC.

This chain connects TRBV3-1 to TRBJ1-2; D perhaps matches TRBD1 (6 bases). Germline CDR1 is LGHDT and CDR2 is YNNKEL (reference sequence). The CDR3 covers 14 residues. Trimming removed 5 bases at V and 4 bases at J, with 14 bases between. This chain's CDR3 is CASSGDTDVYGYTF. Written as DNA, the CDR3 is TGTGCCAGCAGCGGGGACACTGATGTCTATGGCTACACCTTC.

The chain carries TRBV20-1 and TRBJ1-2; maybe TRBD1 (6 bases). The V end lost 3 bases, the J end lost 7 bases, and 15 bases lay between the germline ends. The CDR3 extends over 13 amino acids. CDR1 and CDR2 (germline): DFQATT, SNEGSKA (reference sequence). The CDR3 here is CSASQGQLTGYTF. The CDR3 DNA follows: TGCAGTGCTAGTCAGGGGCAGCTCACTGGCTACACCTTC.

The chain is built from TRBV4-2 and TRBJ2-3; TRBD1 aligns across 8 bases. The CDR3 spans 14 residues. V lost 4 bases and J lost 4; bases outside the gene matches: 4. CDR1 is LGHNA and CDR2 is YNFKEQ in the germline V gene. As DNA, the CDR3 is TGTGCCAGCAGCCCGCAGGGGGCTTCAGATACGCAGTATTTT. Residues: CASSPQGASDTQYF.

This clonotype was detected only a few times. V is TRBV7-9 and J is TRBJ1-2; TRBD1 aligns across 7 bases. The CDR3 is made up of 12 amino acids. Germline V lookup: CDR1 SEHNR, CDR2 FQNEAQ (reference sequence). Losses at the gene ends were 5 bases for V and 8 bases for J; bases not matched to a gene: 5. The CDR3: CASSQDRDGYTF. The DNA for the CDR3 is TGTGCCAGCAGCCAAGACAGGGACGGCTACACCTTC.

Concerning this clonotype itself: The junction and the germline gene differ at one end; a read error may be behind it. The rearrangement joins TRBV4-2 to TRBJ1-6; TRBD1 aligns across 7 bases. Germline lookup yields CDR1 LGHNA and CDR2 YNFKEQ. The CDR3 totals 15 residues. CDR3 loop: CTSSQSGQKNSPLHF. CDR3 nucleotides: TGTACCAGCAGCCAGTCGGGACAGAAGAATTCACCCCTCCACTTT.